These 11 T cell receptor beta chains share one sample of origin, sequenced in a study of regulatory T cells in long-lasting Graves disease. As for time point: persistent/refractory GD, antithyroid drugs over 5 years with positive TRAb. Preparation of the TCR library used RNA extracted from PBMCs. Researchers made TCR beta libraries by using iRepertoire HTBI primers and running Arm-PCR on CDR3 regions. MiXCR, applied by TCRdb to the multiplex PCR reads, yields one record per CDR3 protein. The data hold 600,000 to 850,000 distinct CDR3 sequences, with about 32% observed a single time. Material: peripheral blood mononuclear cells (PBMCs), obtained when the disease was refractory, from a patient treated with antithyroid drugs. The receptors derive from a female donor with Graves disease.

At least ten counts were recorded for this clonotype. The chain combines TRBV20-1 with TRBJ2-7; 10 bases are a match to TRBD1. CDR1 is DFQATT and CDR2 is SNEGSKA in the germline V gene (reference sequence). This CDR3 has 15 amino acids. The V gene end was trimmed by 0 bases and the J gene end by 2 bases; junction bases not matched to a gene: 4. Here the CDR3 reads CSARDPGTGAYEQYF. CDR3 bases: TGCAGTGCTAGAGACCCTGGGACAGGGGCCTACGAGCAGTACTTC.

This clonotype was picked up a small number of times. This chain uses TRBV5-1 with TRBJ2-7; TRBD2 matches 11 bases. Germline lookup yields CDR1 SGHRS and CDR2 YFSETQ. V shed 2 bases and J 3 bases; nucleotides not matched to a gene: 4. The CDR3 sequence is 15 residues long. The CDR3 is CASSLLAGEVYEQYF. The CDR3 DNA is TGCGCCAGCAGCTTACTAGCGGGAGAGGTCTACGAGCAGTACTTC.

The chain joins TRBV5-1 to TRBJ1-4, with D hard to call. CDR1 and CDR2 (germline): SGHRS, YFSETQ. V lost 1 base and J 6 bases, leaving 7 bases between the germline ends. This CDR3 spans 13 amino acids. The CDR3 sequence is CASSLFVDEKLFF. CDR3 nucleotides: TGCGCCAGCAGCTTGTTCGTAGATGAAAAACTGTTTTTT.

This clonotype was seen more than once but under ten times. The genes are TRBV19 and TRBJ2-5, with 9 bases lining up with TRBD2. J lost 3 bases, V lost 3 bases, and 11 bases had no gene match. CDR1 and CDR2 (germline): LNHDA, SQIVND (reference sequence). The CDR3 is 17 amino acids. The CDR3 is CASSIGLLAGEEETQYF. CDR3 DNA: TGTGCCAGTAGTATCGGGCTTTTAGCGGGAGAGGAAGAGACCCAGTACTTC.

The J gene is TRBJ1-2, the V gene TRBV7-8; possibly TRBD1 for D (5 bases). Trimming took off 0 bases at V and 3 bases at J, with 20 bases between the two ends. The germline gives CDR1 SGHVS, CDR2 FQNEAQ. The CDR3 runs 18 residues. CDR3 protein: CASSLASRSRAIDYGYTF. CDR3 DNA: TGTGCCAGCAGCTTAGCATCGCGGTCCAGGGCAATTGACTATGGCTACACCTTC.

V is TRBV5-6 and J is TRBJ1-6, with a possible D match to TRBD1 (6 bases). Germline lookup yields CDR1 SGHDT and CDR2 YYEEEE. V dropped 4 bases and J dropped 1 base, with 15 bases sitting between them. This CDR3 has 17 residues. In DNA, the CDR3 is TGTGCCAGCAGCCCGGCCTACAGGGTTTCCTATAATTCACCCCTCCACTTT. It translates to CASSPAYRVSYNSPLHF.

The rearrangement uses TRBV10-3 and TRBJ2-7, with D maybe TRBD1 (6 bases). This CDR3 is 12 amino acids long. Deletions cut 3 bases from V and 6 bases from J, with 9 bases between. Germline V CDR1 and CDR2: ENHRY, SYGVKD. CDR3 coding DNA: TGTGCCATCAGTGATGGGGGCGGCGAGCAGTACTTC. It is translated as CAISDGGGEQYF.

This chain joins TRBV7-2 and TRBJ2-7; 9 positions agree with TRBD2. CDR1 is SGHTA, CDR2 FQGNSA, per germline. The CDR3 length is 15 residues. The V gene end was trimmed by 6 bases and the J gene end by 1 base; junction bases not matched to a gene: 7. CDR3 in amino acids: CASRTGTSYSYEQYF. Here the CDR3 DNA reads TGTGCCAGCAGAACCGGGACTAGCTATTCCTACGAGCAGTACTTC.

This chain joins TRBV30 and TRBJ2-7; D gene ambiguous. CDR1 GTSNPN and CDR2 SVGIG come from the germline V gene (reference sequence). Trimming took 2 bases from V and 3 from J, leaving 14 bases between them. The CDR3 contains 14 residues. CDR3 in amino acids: CAWSQGSPNYEQYF. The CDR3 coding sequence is TGTGCCTGGAGTCAAGGTAGCCCCAACTACGAGCAGTACTTC.

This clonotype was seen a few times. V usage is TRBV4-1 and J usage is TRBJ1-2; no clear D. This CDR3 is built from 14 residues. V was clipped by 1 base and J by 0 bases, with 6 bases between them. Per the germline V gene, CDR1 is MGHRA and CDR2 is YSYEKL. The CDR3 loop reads CASSQAATNYGYTF. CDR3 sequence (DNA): TGCGCCAGCAGCCAAGCTGCCACTAACTATGGCTACACCTTC.

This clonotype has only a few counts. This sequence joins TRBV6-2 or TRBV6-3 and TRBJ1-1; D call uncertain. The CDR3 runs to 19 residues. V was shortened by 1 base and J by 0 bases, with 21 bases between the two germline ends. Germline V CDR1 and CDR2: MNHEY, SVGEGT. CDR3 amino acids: CASSYLFQGLEALNTEAFF. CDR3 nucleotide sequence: TGTGCCAGCAGTTACTTATTCCAAGGCCTGGAGGCCTTGAACACTGAAGCTTTCTTT.